The sequence of this T cell receptor beta chain was determined in a study of blood T cell repertoires in COVID-19. In the study overall: The United States, Italy and Spain provided the acute and convalescent COVID-19 samples.

Data came from immunoSEQ multiplex PCR; TCRdb stores just in-frame clones and leaves some out. The table lists 250,000 to 350,000 clones, more than 75% of them singletons. The germline V gene has CDR1 MGHRA and CDR2 YSYEKL. The ends lost 1 base at V and 3 bases at J; junction bases unmatched: 9. The CDR3 runs to 16 residues. This clonotype originated in a woman under 40 who had recovered from COVID-19. V is TRBV4-1 and J is TRBJ2-7; 7 bases map to TRBD2. Sequenced input: peripheral blood. The CDR3 protein is CASSQGGGDPLYEQYF. CDR3 sequence (DNA): TGCGCCAGCAGCCAAGGCGGGGGAGATCCCCTCTACGAGCAGTACTTC.